The entry that follows covers one TCR beta chain sequence. Antigen: not known. Amplification yielded TCR beta CDR3 regions, with RNA transcripts as the source. First-round RT-PCR targeting the TCR CDR3 was performed with the HTBI primer set. TCRdb itself ran the multiplex PCR reads through MiXCR, one entry per CDR3 protein. The data show 500,000 to 650,000 distinct CDR3 sequences, about 14% seen once. Trimming stripped 4 bases from V and 3 bases from J, with 19 bases between. CDR1 and CDR2 (germline): MDHEN, SYDVKM. The CDR3 extends over 16 amino acids. The data stem from a study of T cells in Graves' hyperthyroidism and ophthalmopathy. Study findings and constraints: Blood shared most expanded thyroid clonotypes above 0.001.

The specimen was blood. This chain links TRBV28 with TRBJ2-7, with D possibly TRBD2 on 6 matching bases. The source is a woman in her 50s with Graves' ophthalmopathy. This chain's CDR3 is CASSSGLLAGIYEQYF. DNA for the CDR3: TGTGCCAGCAGTTCGGGACTGCTGGCTGGAATCTACGAGCAGTACTTC.